Listed here are 6 T cell receptor beta chains from one sample, sequenced in a study of cytomegalovirus exposure and HLA in healthy donors. Primers for the PCR totalled 60 Vbeta and 13 Jbeta. This table comes from immunoSEQ multiplex PCR, and its TCRdb copy is limited to in-frame clones, with some not included. The sample has 150,000 to 200,000 clones; 10% to 15% are singletons. The sequenced material came from PBMCs. The receptors shown here come from a man aged 50-59 years in good health and CMV-seropositive.

This clone was counted between two and nine times. The chain carries TRBV7-2 and TRBJ2-5; 11 bases agree with TRBD2. This CDR3 spans 16 amino acids. The V gene's germline CDR1 is SGHTA and CDR2 FQGNSA. Germline trimming cut 2 bases from V and 9 bases from J; bases unmatched to any gene: 11. The DNA for the CDR3 is TGTGCCAGCAGCTTAACTAGCGGGGGTCTGGGGGTGGCCCAGTACTTC. Translation gives CASSLTSGGLGVAQYF.

The chain joins TRBV6-5 to TRBJ1-4; possible D gene TRBD1, 6 bases. V lost 6 bases to trimming and J lost 4 bases, with 12 bases between them. The length of the CDR3 is 14 residues. Germline V lookup: CDR1 MNHEY, CDR2 SVGAGI. The CDR3 region is CASSLGGGNEKLFF. DNA for the CDR3: TGTGCCAGCAGCCTAGGGGGGGGTAATGAAAAACTGTTTTTT.

The chain couples TRBV6-1 to TRBJ1-2; a possible D gene is TRBD1 (5 bases). This CDR3 contains 15 residues. CDR1 is MNHNS and CDR2 is SASEGT in the germline V gene. The germline V and J ends were trimmed by 6 bases and 1 base, with 15 bases remaining between them. For the CDR3, the DNA is TGTGCCAGCAGATTCTCATGGGGCAATAACTATGGCTACACCTTC. Translated, it gives CASRFSWGNNYGYTF.

The chain employs TRBV10-3 and TRBJ2-3; D call uncertain. CDR3 size: 17 residues. The germline V gene has CDR1 ENHRY and CDR2 SYGVKD. V lost 0 bases, J lost 1 base, and 14 bases lay in between. For the CDR3, the DNA is TGTGCCATCAGTGAGTCTCTCTCCCTCCGGGGCACAGATACGCAGTATTTT. Encoded protein: CAISESLSLRGTDTQYF.

This clone was found a few times. V and J are TRBV27 and TRBJ1-6; D may be TRBD1 (6 bases). CDR1 is MNHEY, CDR2 SMNVEV, per germline (reference sequence). This CDR3 is built from 13 residues. Between the trimmed V and J ends, which lost 9 bases and 9 bases, there was a span of 15 bases. As DNA, the CDR3 is TGTGCCAGAGGCCAGGGGCACGGTTCACCCCTCCACTTT. It is translated as CARGQGHGSPLHF.

The rearrangement joins TRBV29-1 to TRBJ1-3; weak D call: TRBD1 (5 bases). The germline V gene has CDR1 SQVTM and CDR2 ANQGSEA. The V and J ends lost 3 bases and 4 bases respectively, with 16 bases between them. This CDR3 contains 15 residues. The CDR3 here is CSVDVGGVGGNTIYF. As DNA, the CDR3 is TGCAGCGTTGATGTAGGAGGGGTGGGAGGAAACACCATATATTTT.